A single sample gave rise to the 12 T cell receptor beta chains below, sequenced in a study of CD8 T cells in ankylosing spondylitis. One entry per CDR3 protein, called by TCRdb with MiXCR from the 5' RACE reads. The sample includes some 38,000 distinct CDR3 sequences, 10% seen only once; the top ten take around 15%. The sample comprised blood, either unsorted or a sorted T cell fraction (not recorded which). The receptors here all came from a male donor with ankylosing spondylitis or in good health (not recorded which).

This clonotype was picked up many times. This chain joins TRBV20-1 and TRBJ2-1; no firm D call. The CDR3 length is 14 residues. V was shortened by 5 bases and J by 5 bases, with 16 bases between the two germline ends. Germline V lookup: CDR1 DFQATT, CDR2 SNEGSKA (reference sequence). The CDR3 region is CSAFFPPFNNEQFF. The CDR3 DNA sequence: TGCAGTGCTTTCTTCCCCCCGTTCAACAATGAGCAGTTCTTC.

In its sample, this clonotype was seen a few times. The gene calls are TRBV4-1 and TRBJ2-7; TRBD1 matches at 8 bases. Germline CDR1 is MGHRA and CDR2 is YSYEKL. The CDR3 sequence is 15 residues long. After removal of 1 base from V and 0 bases from J, the junction contained 2 bases not matched to a gene. CDR3 residues: CASSQGTGPSYEQYF. The CDR3 nucleotides read TGCGCCAGCAGCCAAGGGACAGGGCCCTCCTACGAGCAGTACTTC.

This clonotype has a count of ten or more. The chain recombines TRBV7-9 with TRBJ2-7; 7 bases match TRBD2. The CDR3 runs 15 residues. CDR1 SEHNR and CDR2 FQNEAQ come from the germline V gene (reference sequence). Trimming at V came to 2 bases and at J to 7 bases, leaving 11 bases not matched to a gene. The CDR3 loop reads CASSLLGLGSGEQYF. The CDR3 bases are TGTGCCAGCAGCTTACTTGGACTAGGGTCGGGTGAGCAGTACTTC.

This clonotype was seen at least ten times. The chain couples TRBV2 to TRBJ2-7; 11 nucleotides match TRBD2. The CDR3 has 15 amino acids. From germline, CDR1 is SNHLY and CDR2 FYNNEI. V lost 6 bases, J lost 5 bases, and 9 bases stayed unmatched. In nucleotides, the CDR3 is TGTGCCAGCAGGAAACCCGGGACTAGCGGCGACGAGCAGTACTTC. It codes for CASRKPGTSGDEQYF.

The table lists this clonotype with many counts. The gene calls are TRBV18 and TRBJ1-2; D gene ambiguous. This CDR3 region has 13 residues. Germline V CDR1 and CDR2: KGHSH, LQKENI. The germline V and J ends were trimmed by 1 base and 6 bases, with 9 bases remaining between them. The CDR3 loop reads CASSPLNPNGYTF. The CDR3 region has the DNA TGTGCCAGCTCACCACTGAATCCCAATGGCTACACCTTC. Variable domain in full (rest from reference TRBV18 and TRBJ1-2): NAGVMQNPRHLVRRRGQEARLRCSPMKGHSHVYWYRQLPEEGLKFMVYLQKENIIDESGMPKERFSAEFPKEGPSILRIQQVVRGDSAAYFCASSPLNPNGYTFGSGTRLTVV.

This clonotype was seen at least ten times. The gene calls are TRBV5-1 and TRBJ2-7; 10 nucleotides align to TRBD2. This CDR3 spans 17 amino acids. V was clipped by 0 bases and J by 6 bases; unmatched bases: 12. From germline, CDR1 is SGHRS and CDR2 YFSETQ. The CDR3 spells CASSLEVAGGPGGEQYF. CDR3 DNA sequence: TGCGCCAGCAGCTTGGAGGTAGCGGGAGGTCCAGGGGGCGAGCAGTACTTC.

This clonotype was counted at least ten times. V usage is TRBV4-3 and J usage is TRBJ2-2; 11 bases fit TRBD2. V was clipped by 0 bases and J by 0 bases; unmatched bases: 6. Per the germline V gene, CDR1 is LGHNA and CDR2 is YSLEER. The CDR3 loop spans 19 amino acids. CDR3 amino acids: CASSQELAGVFANTGELFF. For the CDR3, the DNA is TGCGCCAGCAGCCAAGAACTAGCGGGAGTTTTCGCGAACACCGGGGAGCTGTTTTTT.

The J gene is TRBJ2-7, the V gene TRBV12-3 or TRBV12-4; D might be TRBD2 (5 bases). Trimming pared 11 bases from V and 4 bases from J, leaving 12 bases between. The CDR3 extends over 11 amino acids. CDR3: CAAHGEYEQYF. DNA for the CDR3: TGTGCCGCTCATGGGGAGTACGAGCAGTACTTC.

In its sample, this clonotype was seen many times. This rearrangement joins TRBV20-1 to TRBJ2-3; D is ambiguous. The CDR3 covers 15 residues. Germline V gives CDR1 DFQATT, CDR2 SNEGSKA (reference sequence). The V end was cut by 2 bases, the J end by 1 base, with 13 bases between. The CDR3 here is CSARSTRIGTDTQYF. Written as DNA, the CDR3 is TGCAGTGCTAGATCAACGAGGATCGGCACAGATACGCAGTATTTT.

This clonotype was seen ten or more times. The rearrangement joins TRBV19 to TRBJ1-1; no firm D call. V was shortened by 5 bases and J by 4 bases, with 11 bases between the two germline ends. The CDR3 is 13 residues long. Germline V gene sequence: CDR1 LNHDA, CDR2 SQIVND (reference sequence). CDR3 DNA: TGTGCCAGTAGTTCCACTGTAGGCACTGAAGCTTTCTTT. This sequence encodes CASSSTVGTEAFF. Together with reference TRBV19 and TRBJ1-1, the CDR3 gives the full variable domain: DGGITQSPKYLFRKEGQNVTLSCEQNLNHDAMYWYRQDPGQGLRLIYYSQIVNDFQKGDIAEGYSVSREKKESFPLTVTSAQKNPTAFYLCASSSTVGTEAFFGQGTRLTVV.

There are a few counts of this clonotype. The CDR3 region is CASSQGPGAGSTEAFF. In DNA, the CDR3 is TGTGCCAGCAGTCAAGGCCCAGGGGCAGGGTCCACTGAAGCTTTCTTT. The J gene is TRBJ1-1, the V gene TRBV5-5; D may be TRBD1 (6 bases). The CDR3 extends over 16 amino acids. V was trimmed by 5 bases and J by 4 bases, leaving 21 bases between them. The V gene's germline CDR1 is SGHKS and CDR2 YYEKEE (reference sequence). Supplemented by reference TRBV5-5 and TRBJ1-1, the full variable domain reads DAGVTQSPTHLIKTRGQQVTLRCSPISGHKSVSWYQQVLGQGPQFIFQYYEKEERGRGNFPDRFSARQFPNYSSELNVNALLLGDSALYLCASSQGPGAGSTEAFFGQGTRLTVV.

The rearrangement links TRBV7-2 to TRBJ2-5; 7 nucleotides align to TRBD1. The CDR3 is 15 residues long. From germline, CDR1 is SGHTA and CDR2 FQGNSA. J was trimmed by 0 bases and V by 8 bases; bases with no gene match: 9. The CDR3, as DNA: TGTGCCAGCTTATTGGGGACAGTCTACCAAGAGACCCAGTACTTC. This codes for CASLLGTVYQETQYF.